This T cell receptor beta chain stems from a study of T cell responses to AZD1222 COVID-19 vaccine. Notes on the study in general: Seropositive at baseline were only a handful of AZD1222 recipients. Repertoire sampling happened only post peak T cell response. Mostly white British, mostly female donors; authors suggested clonal diversity may be underestimated.

Germline CDR1 MNHEY, CDR2 SVGAGI. The CDR3 covers 14 residues. V lost 0 bases to trimming and J lost 2 bases, with 8 bases between them. Data came from immunoSEQ multiplex PCR; TCRdb stores just in-frame clones and leaves some out. In the table there are roughly 93,000 clones, roughly 90% of which are singletons. Worth noting for this clone: Its antigen is currently unknown.

The gene calls are TRBV6-5 and TRBJ2-7; a possible D gene is TRBD2 (5 bases). The source is an adult in good health. The material sequenced was peripheral blood, taken on day 0 of AZD1222 vaccination. CDR3 bases: TGTGCCAGCAGTTACTCGGGAGACACCTACGAGCAGTACTTC. Protein product: CASSYSGDTYEQYF.